The TCR beta chain described here comes from a study of blood T cells in healthy people across ages. This clonotype is a singleton in its sample. For the second PCR, which ran for about 7 to 11 cycles, a sample-barcoded 5' primer and a J-beta primer mix were used. MiXCR was run by TCRdb on the 5' RACE reads, yielding one entry per CDR3 protein. The repertoire holds about 580,000 distinct CDR3 sequences, with roughly 43% as singletons. CDR1 and CDR2 from the germline V gene are SGHTA and FQGNSA. This CDR3 has 15 amino acids. Trimming at V came to 8 bases and at J to 4 bases, leaving 14 bases not matched to a gene.

This sequence was found in a man of 80 years or more in good health. V is TRBV7-2 and J is TRBJ2-7; 7 nucleotides align to TRBD2. Sequences were obtained from blood. As DNA, the CDR3 is TGTGCCAGCGCCCAAGGAGCGGGAACTTTGTACGAGCAGTACTTC. It codes for CASAQGAGTLYEQYF.